This TCR beta chain was retrieved from a study of blood T cell repertoires in COVID-19. This clone was observed a few times. V shed 1 base and J shed 6 bases, with 8 bases lying between them. CDR3 length: 12 residues. The germline gives CDR1 SGHRS, CDR2 YFSETQ. Assay used: immunoSEQ multiplex PCR; TCRdb lists only in-frame clones, some missing. The sample lists 150,000 to 200,000 clones, more than 75% occurring once. Sequenced material: peripheral blood. This chain links TRBV5-1 with TRBJ2-7; a weak D match, TRBD1 (5 bases). The clonotype comes from a woman aged 45-65 years with active or convalescent COVID-19. This CDR3 is CASSLQGSEQYF. The CDR3 DNA reads as TGCGCCAGCAGCTTGCAGGGAAGCGAGCAGTACTTC. The full variable domain, its missing parts supplied by reference TRBV5-1 and TRBJ2-7, is KAGVTQTPRYLIKTRGQQVTLSCSPISGHRSVSWYQQTPGQGLQFLFEYFSETQRNKGNFPGRFSGRQFSNSRSEMNVSTLELGDSALYLCASSLQGSEQYFGPGTRLTVT.